This passage covers 26 T cell receptor beta chains from one sample sequenced in a study of vaccination and CD4 T cells after COVID-19. The time point: late sampling 161 to 241 days after vaccination in three convalescent patients. Treatment denoted: approximately nine-day PBMC culture with coronavirus spike peptide pools or control peptides (ViraFEST assay). Which antigens these TCRs recognize remains unknown. Cultured CD4+ T cell DNA underwent sequencing with the Oncomine TCR Beta short-read assay. TCRdb re-derived calls from the PCR reads in MiXCR, one entry per CDR3 protein. The data contain tens of thousands of distinct CDR3 sequences, about a third of them singletons. The material was CD4+ T cells from blood, cultured in vitro, obtained about 7 months after SARS-CoV-2 vaccination. The receptors here all came from a human donor who had recovered from COVID-19.

This clonotype counts as medium-sized. This rearrangement joins TRBV6-4 to TRBJ2-3, with 8 bases aligning to TRBD2. CDR3 length: 13 residues. Per the germline V gene, CDR1 is MRHNA and CDR2 is SNTAGT. The V gene end was trimmed by 4 bases and the J gene end by 3 bases; junction bases not matched to a gene: 0. The CDR3 here is CASSASGTDTQYF. CDR3 DNA: TGTGCCAGCAGTGCTAGCGGGACAGATACGCAGTATTTT.

In its sample, this clonotype ranks as medium-sized. V and J are TRBV7-2 and TRBJ1-6, with 10 bases fitting TRBD1. Trimming cost V 5 bases and J 7 bases; bases outside gene matches: 5. Germline V CDR1 and CDR2: SGHTA, FQGNSA. The CDR3 runs 15 residues. DNA for the CDR3: TGTGCCAGCAGCCCGCGGACAGGGGGAAATTCACCCCTCCACTTT. Its translation: CASSPRTGGNSPLHF.

This clonotype has more than one count but fewer than ten. The chain employs TRBV20-1 and TRBJ2-1, with D perhaps matching TRBD1 or TRBD2 (5 bases each). The CDR3 runs to 16 residues. V lost 1 base and J 4 bases, leaving 17 bases between the germline ends. Germline CDR1 and CDR2: DFQATT and SNEGSKA (reference sequence). This CDR3 reads CSARVVAGSGYNEQFF. The CDR3 DNA reads as TGCAGTGCTAGAGTCGTTGCAGGGTCGGGATACAATGAGCAGTTCTTC.

The chain has TRBV20-1 and TRBJ2-1; D not resolved. The CDR3 length is 15 residues. Trimming cost V 5 bases and J 3 bases, with 17 bases left between them. CDR1 and CDR2 (germline): DFQATT, SNEGSKA (reference sequence). The CDR3 loop is CSAPTPQQVYNEQFF. The CDR3 DNA reads as TGCAGTGCTCCTACACCCCAGCAGGTCTACAATGAGCAGTTCTTC.

A single count supports this clonotype. The conserved phenylalanine or tryptophan is not found at the CDR3 terminus, so this likely reflects a read error. The chain couples TRBV20-1 to TRBJ2-7; D may be TRBD1 or TRBD2 (5 bases each). Germline V gives CDR1 DFQATT, CDR2 SNEGSKA (reference sequence). Trimming took 6 bases from V and 2 from J, leaving 11 bases between them. This CDR3 comprises 12 residues. CDR3 in DNA: TGCAGTGCCGGGACGGCGACCTACGAGCAGTACTTA. It translates to CSAGTATYEQYL.

This chain connects TRBV20-1 to TRBJ2-1, with TRBD2 matching 8 bases. Germline CDR1 DFQATT, CDR2 SNEGSKA (reference sequence). This CDR3 is built from 15 residues. V was clipped by 3 bases and J by 6 bases; unmatched bases: 10. The CDR3 here is CSARDGRAPTNEQFF. The CDR3 DNA sequence: TGCAGTGCTAGGGACGGGAGGGCGCCCACCAATGAGCAGTTCTTC.

This clonotype was seen a few times. The V and J genes are TRBV29-1 and TRBJ2-5, with D uncertain. This CDR3 has 16 amino acids. The germline V gene has CDR1 SQVTM and CDR2 ANQGSEA. Trimming cost V 5 bases and J 4 bases, with 23 bases left between them. The DNA of the CDR3 is TGCAGCGTTTCCCCCGTCCCAAACCGACAAACAGAGACCCAGTACTTC. This encodes CSVSPVPNRQTETQYF.

The rearrangement uses TRBV20-1 and TRBJ2-6; D gene ambiguous. The CDR3 length is 16 residues. Germline V lookup: CDR1 DFQATT, CDR2 SNEGSKA (reference sequence). V was shortened by 1 base and J by 4 bases, with 14 bases between the two germline ends. Written as DNA, the CDR3 is TGCAGTGCTAGAGTCCCAGTTGTCGGCGGGGCCAACGTCCTGACTTTC. Its translation is CSARVPVVGGANVLTF.

The gene calls are TRBV20-1 and TRBJ2-3; 8 bases fit TRBD2. V was pared by 4 bases and J by 4 bases, with 4 bases of the junction left unmatched. This CDR3 comprises 13 residues. Germline CDR1 reads DFQATT; CDR2 reads SNEGSKA (reference sequence). The CDR3 DNA reads as TGCAGTGCTAACGCGGGAGGTGCAGATACGCAGTATTTT. This gives the protein CSANAGGADTQYF.

The gene calls are TRBV6-1 and TRBJ1-4; D remains unclear. The CDR3 runs to 16 residues. CDR1 MNHNS and CDR2 SASEGT come from the germline V gene. V was cut by 6 bases and J by 0 bases, with 14 bases left in between. The CDR3 DNA reads as TGTGCCAGCAGACCCGTTAGACAAGCAACTAATGAAAAACTGTTTTTT. Translation: CASRPVRQATNEKLFF.

V and J are TRBV19 and TRBJ2-5; TRBD2 agrees at 7 bases. The CDR3 loop spans 15 amino acids. The V gene end was trimmed by 7 bases and the J gene end by 5 bases; junction bases not matched to a gene: 13. Germline CDR1 LNHDA, CDR2 SQIVND (reference sequence). CDR3: CASTPSGGRTETQYF. CDR3 sequence (DNA): TGTGCCAGTACCCCCTCGGGCGGGAGAACTGAGACCCAGTACTTC.

This rearrangement joins TRBV20-1 to TRBJ2-7, with D possibly being TRBD1 or TRBD2 (5 bases each). Trimming shortened V by 5 bases and J by 0 bases, and 17 bases separated the two germline ends. CDR3 size: 15 residues. Germline V gene sequence: CDR1 DFQATT, CDR2 SNEGSKA (reference sequence). CDR3 sequence (DNA): TGCAGTGCTGTCTCGGGGCTTGCTAGCTCCTACGAGCAGTACTTC. This sequence encodes CSAVSGLASSYEQYF.

The genes are TRBV28 and TRBJ1-2; no clear D. The CDR3 length is 14 residues. Trimming took 2 bases from V and 6 from J, leaving 13 bases between them. Germline CDR1 MDHEN, CDR2 SYDVKM. In DNA form, the CDR3 reads TGTGCCAGCAGTTTAGTGGAGGTAGGGAATGGCTACACCTTC. This codes for CASSLVEVGNGYTF.

The V gene is TRBV6-1, the J gene TRBJ2-5, with 11 bases that match TRBD2. Looked up from germline, CDR1 is MNHNS and CDR2 is SASEGT. The length of the CDR3 is 17 residues. Trimming removed 2 bases from V and 2 bases from J; junction bases left unmatched: 7. The CDR3 loop reads CASSERGLAGPQETQYF. The CDR3 nucleotides read TGTGCCAGCAGTGAAAGAGGACTAGCGGGCCCGCAAGAGACCCAGTACTTC.

The chain is built from TRBV20-1 and TRBJ2-7; 7 bases map to TRBD2. Per germline, CDR1 DFQATT and CDR2 SNEGSKA (reference sequence). The CDR3 is made up of 15 amino acids. The V and J ends lost 5 bases and 6 bases, in that order; junction bases with no gene match: 16. CDR3 protein: CSALGGLVGRVEQYF. As DNA, the CDR3 is TGCAGTGCTCTGGGTGGACTAGTGGGCAGGGTCGAGCAGTACTTC.

The CDR3 loop is CASRSSGTGELFF. The CDR3 bases are TGTGCCAGTAGATCTAGTGGGACCGGGGAGCTGTTTTTT. J is TRBJ2-2 and V is TRBV19; no firm D call. There are 13 residues in the CDR3. The V gene lost 6 bases and the J gene lost 5 bases, with 10 bases spanning the gap. Germline CDR1 is LNHDA and CDR2 is SQIVND (reference sequence).

The V call is TRBV27, the J call TRBJ2-2; 7 bases match TRBD2. Trimming cost V 5 bases and J 6 bases; bases outside gene matches: 3. CDR1 is MNHEY and CDR2 is SMNVEV in the germline V gene (reference sequence). CDR3 length equals 13 residues. CDR3 in DNA: TGTGCCAGCAGTCCAGGACTAGCCGGGGAGCTGTTTTTT. Translating it yields CASSPGLAGELFF.

V is TRBV10-3 and J is TRBJ1-1; the match to TRBD1 covers 9 bases. With V trimmed by 5 bases and J by 1 base, 5 bases remained unmatched. Germline assignment: CDR1 ENHRY and CDR2 SYGVKD. CDR3 length equals 15 residues. The CDR3 region has the DNA TGTGCCATCAGTACCGGGACAGGGAGGAACACTGAAGCTTTCTTT. Residues: CAISTGTGRNTEAFF.

The chain joins TRBV29-1 to TRBJ2-3; unclear D gene. Germline lookup yields CDR1 SQVTM and CDR2 ANQGSEA. This CDR3 has 13 residues. Trimming pared 4 bases from V and 4 bases from J, leaving 12 bases between. CDR3 sequence reads: CSVAGYHADTQYF. The CDR3 DNA reads TGCAGCGTTGCGGGTTATCACGCAGATACGCAGTATTTT.

This clonotype was picked up a small number of times. CDR3 in DNA: TGTGCCAGCAGTCCGGACACTAACTATGGCTACACCTTC. Translated, it gives CASSPDTNYGYTF. This chain connects TRBV2 to TRBJ1-2; D perhaps matches TRBD1 (5 bases). CDR1 is SNHLY and CDR2 is FYNNEI in the germline V gene. Trimming took off 5 bases at V and 0 bases at J, with 7 bases between the two ends. The length of the CDR3 is 13 residues. Using reference TRBV2 and TRBJ1-2 for the parts outside the CDR3, the full variable domain is EPEVTQTPSHQVTQMGQEVILRCVPISNHLYFYWYRQILGQKVEFLVSFYNNEISEKSEIFDDQFSVERPDGSNFTLKIRSTKLEDSAMYFCASSPDTNYGYTFGSGTRLTVV.

Within the sample, this clonotype is medium-sized. This chain uses TRBV7-2 with TRBJ1-5; 9 bases align to TRBD1. CDR3 length equals 15 residues. The V gene's germline CDR1 is SGHTA and CDR2 FQGNSA. V dropped 5 bases and J dropped 4; count of bases not matched to a gene: 6. CDR3 nucleotide sequence: TGTGCCAGCAGCCTGTGGGACAGGGTTAATCAGCCCCAGCATTTT. Its translation is CASSLWDRVNQPQHF.

This clonotype was detected a few times. V is TRBV6-1 and J is TRBJ1-2; D remains ambiguous. Trimming removed 5 bases at V and 0 bases at J, with 16 bases between. The CDR3 covers 16 residues. The germline gives CDR1 MNHNS, CDR2 SASEGT. This CDR3 reads CASSPFRTNSNYGYTF. The DNA for the CDR3 is TGTGCCAGCAGTCCCTTCCGCACAAACTCTAACTATGGCTACACCTTC.

This clonotype was detected only a few times. The rearrangement joins TRBV6-5 to TRBJ1-1; D gene uncertain. The V and J ends lost 4 bases and 0 bases respectively, with 12 bases between them. Germline CDR1 reads MNHEY; CDR2 reads SVGAGI. The CDR3 contains 15 residues. The CDR3 spells CASSSFRTVNTEAFF. The CDR3 bases are TGTGCCAGCAGTTCTTTTCGAACGGTGAACACTGAAGCTTTCTTT.

The CDR3 spells CSAPVAGVMNEQFF. The CDR3 DNA reads TGCAGTGCCCCGGTAGCGGGAGTCATGAATGAGCAGTTCTTC. The chain couples TRBV20-1 to TRBJ2-1, with 9 bases that match TRBD2. This CDR3 is built from 14 residues. The germline V gene has CDR1 DFQATT and CDR2 SNEGSKA (reference sequence). V shed 6 bases, J shed 7 bases, and the junction held 10 bases outside the gene matches.

The chain carries TRBV4-1 and TRBJ1-2, with D unresolved. Germline loops: CDR1 MGHRA, CDR2 YSYEKL. The CDR3 covers 18 residues. Deletions cut 1 base from V and 2 bases from J, with 20 bases between. CDR3 sequence reads: CASSQVIPLKGINYGYTF. The DNA for the CDR3 is TGCGCCAGCAGCCAAGTCATCCCTTTGAAGGGCATCAACTATGGCTACACCTTC.

This clonotype has more than one count but fewer than ten. The V and J genes are TRBV6-2 or TRBV6-3 and TRBJ2-4, with D maybe TRBD1 (5 bases). Trimming cost V 2 bases and J 2 bases, with 7 bases left between them. This CDR3 has 14 residues. The V gene's germline CDR1 is MNHEY and CDR2 SVGEGT. CDR3: CASSYRGSKNIQYF. The CDR3 DNA follows: TGTGCCAGCAGTTACAGGGGCTCCAAAAACATTCAGTACTTC.